One sample yielded the 28 T cell receptor beta chains listed below, sequenced in a study of OX40 agonist ivuxolimab in advanced cancers. Clones were sequenced by immunoSEQ multiplex PCR, and TCRdb holds only the in-frame ones, with some missing. The table has 20,000 to 25,000 clones, around three quarters seen once; the top ten hold around 17%. The specimen comprised CD4+ or CD8+ T cells sorted from blood, sampled in a trial of the OX40 agonist ivuxolimab. Receptors were obtained from an adult with an advanced solid tumor such as melanoma, head and neck, liver or kidney cancer.

This clone was counted only a few times. The J gene is TRBJ1-5, the V gene TRBV30; D is uncertain. Germline V gene data show CDR1 as GTSNPN and CDR2 as SVGIG (reference sequence). The CDR3 is 13 residues long. Deletions cut 4 bases from V and 2 bases from J, with 9 bases between. DNA for the CDR3: TGTGCCTGGACGGGCGGGGGCAATCAGCCCCAGCATTTT. Amino acid sequence: CAWTGGGNQPQHF.

The chain joins TRBV9 to TRBJ1-1; TRBD1 is a possible D gene (5 bases). Germline CDR1 reads SGDLS; CDR2 reads YYNGEE. Deletions cut 4 bases from V and 1 base from J, with 14 bases between. There are 15 residues in the CDR3. For the CDR3, the DNA is TGTGCCAGCAGCCCTACCATTGGACAGAACACTGAAGCTTTCTTT. This sequence encodes CASSPTIGQNTEAFF.

The chain links TRBV5-6 to TRBJ2-5; D remains ambiguous. The germline V and J ends were trimmed by 0 bases and 2 bases, with 14 bases remaining between them. Per the germline V gene, CDR1 is SGHDT and CDR2 is YYEEEE. The CDR3 length is 16 residues. The CDR3 nucleotides are TGTGCCAGCAGCTTGGAGACCGTAACACTGCAAGAGACCCAGTACTTC. Amino acid sequence: CASSLETVTLQETQYF.

The chain's CDR3 is CASSERQGDEQYF. DNA for the CDR3: TGTGCCAGCAGTGAACGGCAGGGGGACGAGCAGTACTTC. The chain combines TRBV6-1 with TRBJ2-5, with 7 bases that match TRBD1. The J call may be incorrect, as the DNA end agrees better with TRBJ2-7. CDR3 length: 13 residues. The germline CDR1 and CDR2 sequences are MNHNS and SASEGT.

The rearrangement links TRBV18 to TRBJ2-3, with unresolved D. V lost 3 bases and J 4 bases, leaving 8 bases between the germline ends. CDR1 and CDR2 from the germline V gene are KGHSH and LQKENI. This CDR3 region has 13 residues. CDR3 DNA sequence: TGTGCCAGCTCACCTCCTGGCGCAGATACGCAGTATTTT. It translates to CASSPPGADTQYF.

This chain links TRBV7-2 with TRBJ2-2, with D perhaps matching TRBD2 (5 bases). The V end was cut by 1 base, the J end by 7 bases, with 10 bases between. Germline V gene data show CDR1 as SGHTA and CDR2 as FQGNSA. The CDR3 has 14 residues. DNA for the CDR3: TGTGCCAGCAGCTTAGGCGGGCCGGGCGGGGAGCTGTTTTTT. It specifies CASSLGGPGGELFF. Full variable domain (outside the CDR3, taken from reference TRBV7-2 and TRBJ2-2): GAGVSQSPSNKVTEKGKDVELRCDPISGHTALYWYRQSLGQGLEFLIYFQGNSAPDKSGLPSDRFSAERTGGSVSTLTIQRTQQEDSAVYLCASSLGGPGGELFFGEGSRLTVL.

V is TRBV18 and J is TRBJ1-1; 9 bases are a match to TRBD1. Germline V CDR1 and CDR2: KGHSH, LQKENI. The CDR3 is 14 residues long. With V trimmed by 6 bases and J by 1 base, 3 bases remained unmatched. CDR3 nucleotide sequence: TGTGCCAGCTCTCAGGACAGGGGGAACACTGAAGCTTTCTTT. This codes for CASSQDRGNTEAFF.

The DNA for the CDR3 is TGTGCCTGGAGCGGAGAGGGGGCAGGGGCCCTTGCAACTAATGAAAAACTGTTTTTT. It translates to CAWSGEGAGALATNEKLFF. The gene calls are TRBV30 and TRBJ1-4, with 7 nucleotides matching TRBD1. With 3 bases clipped from V and 0 bases from J, the junction kept 16 bases outside the gene matches. Germline CDR1 and CDR2: GTSNPN and SVGIG (reference sequence). This CDR3 region has 19 residues. The full variable domain, with the rest looked up from reference TRBV30 and TRBJ1-4, is SQTIHQWPATLVQPVGSPLSLECTVEGTSNPNLYWYRQAAGRGLQLLFYSVGIGQISSEVPQNLSASRPQDRQFILSSKKLLLSDSGFYLCAWSGEGAGALATNEKLFFGSGTQLSVL.

The rearrangement links TRBV5-4 to TRBJ1-4, with TRBD1 as a possible D gene (5 bases). V was shortened by 0 bases and J by 7 bases, with 13 bases between the two germline ends. The CDR3 spans 15 residues. Germline values: CDR1 SGHNT, CDR2 YYREEE (reference sequence). The CDR3 here is CASSLDSPQGEKLFF. Here the CDR3 DNA reads TGTGCCAGCAGCTTGGATAGCCCCCAGGGTGAAAAACTGTTTTTT.

The chain couples TRBV5-3 to TRBJ2-1; 9 bases line up with TRBD2. TRBV5-3 is known as an ORF, though its function is uncertain. V lost 0 bases, J lost 10 bases, and 14 bases stayed unmatched. This CDR3 is 17 amino acids long. The CDR3, as DNA: TGTGCCAGAAGCTTGGACCCCCCGGCGGGAGGGTCGGGGGAGCAGTTCTTC. This sequence encodes CARSLDPPAGGSGEQFF.

The V and J genes are TRBV11-3 and TRBJ2-1, with no clear D. Between the trimmed V and J ends, which lost 5 bases and 3 bases, there was a span of 11 bases. Germline V gene sequence: CDR1 SGHNT, CDR2 YENEEA. The CDR3 consists of 14 residues. CDR3 coding DNA: TGTGCCAGCAGCCCCCAATATAACTACAATGAGCAGTTCTTC. It yields the protein CASSPQYNYNEQFF. The full variable domain, with the rest looked up from reference TRBV11-3 and TRBJ2-1, is EAGVVQSPRYKIIEKKQPVAFWCNPISGHNTLYWYLQNLGQGPELLIRYENEEAVDDSQLPKDRFSAERLKGVDSTLKIQPAELGDSAVYLCASSPQYNYNEQFFGPGTRLTVL.

This clone was seen more than once but under ten times. The genes are TRBV5-6 and TRBJ2-1; no firm D call. Per germline, CDR1 SGHDT and CDR2 YYEEEE. The CDR3 spans 13 residues. V lost 0 bases, J lost 8 bases, and 9 bases lay in between. For the CDR3, the DNA is TGTGCCAGCAGCTTGGCCGGGCCCGATGAGCAGTTCTTC. Translated: CASSLAGPDEQFF.

This chain joins TRBV29-1 and TRBJ1-2; no definite D call. The CDR3 covers 13 residues. Germline CDR1 is SQVTM and CDR2 is ANQGSEA. The V end was cut by 3 bases, the J end by 4 bases, with 12 bases between. The CDR3 is CSVDSGYGYGYTF. The CDR3 DNA sequence: TGCAGCGTTGATTCGGGGTACGGCTATGGCTACACCTTC.

The chain employs TRBV6-5 and TRBJ2-7; D might be TRBD1 or TRBD2, each matching 5 bases. The CDR3 runs to 15 residues. Trimming cost V 2 bases and J 0 bases, with 11 bases left between them. Per germline, CDR1 MNHEY and CDR2 SVGAGI. The CDR3 reads CASSYGDGTSYEQYF. CDR3 sequence (DNA): TGTGCCAGCAGTTACGGGGACGGAACCTCCTACGAGCAGTACTTC.

The rearrangement uses TRBV7-7 and TRBJ2-5, with D tentatively TRBD1 (5 bases). The CDR3 contains 15 residues. V lost 0 bases, J lost 1 base, and 9 bases lay in between. Germline-derived CDR1 and CDR2 are SSHAT and FNYEAQ (reference sequence). CDR3 in DNA: TGTGCCAGCAGCTTAGCGGCAGGGCCCCAAGAGACCCAGTACTTC. Its protein product is CASSLAAGPQETQYF.

The J gene is TRBJ2-7, the V gene TRBV9; D perhaps matches TRBD1 (6 bases). The V gene's germline CDR1 is SGDLS and CDR2 YYNGEE. V was clipped by 0 bases and J by 6 bases, with 16 bases between them. This CDR3 has 15 amino acids. CDR3 residues: CASSVDTGIFSEQYF. The CDR3 DNA reads TGTGCCAGCAGCGTAGATACAGGGATTTTCAGCGAGCAGTACTTC.

The chain recombines TRBV6-6 with TRBJ2-1, with unresolved D. Trimming took 2 bases from V and 7 from J, leaving 9 bases between them. The CDR3 runs to 13 residues. CDR1 is MNHNY, CDR2 SVGAGI, per germline (reference sequence). As DNA, the CDR3 is TGTGCCAGCAGTTACGGGCACACTAATGAGCAGTTCTTC. Its translation is CASSYGHTNEQFF.

This chain uses TRBV7-6 with TRBJ2-5; 11 bases agree with TRBD1. Germline CDR1 is SGHVS and CDR2 is FNYEAQ. The CDR3 has 15 residues. V dropped 5 bases and J dropped 4; count of bases not matched to a gene: 6. In DNA, the CDR3 is TGTGCCAGCAGCAGGGGGACAGGGGGGGCAGAGACCCAGTACTTC. It is translated as CASSRGTGGAETQYF.

J is TRBJ1-2 and V is TRBV5-4; D remains unclear. This CDR3 contains 13 residues. CDR1 is SGHNT, CDR2 YYREEE, per germline (reference sequence). V was cut by 0 bases and J by 4 bases, with 7 bases left in between. For the CDR3, the DNA is TGTGCCAGCAGCTTGGGGGCGAGCTATGGCTACACCTTC. Protein product: CASSLGASYGYTF. The whole variable domain, remainder taken from reference TRBV5-4 and TRBJ1-2, is ETGVTQSPTHLIKTRGQQVTLRCSSQSGHNTVSWYQQALGQGPQFIFQYYREEENGRGNFPPRFSGLQFPNYSSELNVNALELDDSALYLCASSLGASYGYTFGSGTRLTVV.

V and J are TRBV27 and TRBJ2-2, with 11 bases aligning to TRBD2. Germline assignment: CDR1 MNHEY and CDR2 SMNVEV (reference sequence). J gave up 8 bases and V 5 bases, and 4 bases lay outside the gene matches. This CDR3 has 14 residues. DNA of the CDR3: TGTGCCAGCAGTGCTAGCGGGAGGAAGGGGGAGCTGTTTTTT. This encodes CASSASGRKGELFF.

This clone has a handful of counts. The rearrangement joins TRBV6-1 to TRBJ2-5; D is uncertain. Germline V gives CDR1 MNHNS, CDR2 SASEGT. Trimming pared 6 bases from V and 2 bases from J, leaving 7 bases between. CDR3 length equals 12 residues. The CDR3: CASRLQQETQYF. The CDR3 DNA reads TGTGCCAGCAGACTCCAACAAGAGACCCAGTACTTC.

This chain's CDR3 is CASTPSGSGYNEQFF. CDR3 nucleotide sequence: TGTGCCAGCACCCCTAGCGGGAGTGGGTACAATGAGCAGTTCTTC. The J gene is TRBJ2-1, the V gene TRBV6-5, with 10 bases aligning to TRBD2. V dropped 7 bases and J dropped 4; count of bases not matched to a gene: 7. CDR1 is MNHEY, CDR2 SVGAGI, per germline. The CDR3 is 15 amino acids.

The count of this clone is one. The rearrangement joins TRBV5-1 to TRBJ2-1; 10 bases map to TRBD2. The CDR3 is 15 amino acids. Germline V gives CDR1 SGHRS, CDR2 YFSETQ. V was pared by 4 bases and J by 7 bases, with 8 bases of the junction left unmatched. CDR3 sequence: CASSPTSGEKNEQFF. The CDR3 nucleotides are TGCGCCAGCAGCCCTACTAGCGGGGAAAAGAATGAGCAGTTCTTC. The entire variable domain, with the rest obtained from reference TRBV5-1 and TRBJ2-1, is as follows: KAGVTQTPRYLIKTRGQQVTLSCSPISGHRSVSWYQQTPGQGLQFLFEYFSETQRNKGNFPGRFSGRQFSNSRSEMNVSTLELGDSALYLCASSPTSGEKNEQFFGPGTRLTVL.

This chain uses TRBV4-2 with TRBJ2-1; D could derive from TRBD1 or TRBD2 (5 bases each). The CDR3 spans 14 residues. V shed 2 bases and J shed 2 bases, with 7 bases lying between them. Per germline, CDR1 LGHNA and CDR2 YNFKEQ. For the CDR3, the DNA is TGTGCCAGCAGCCAACCGGGACCCTACAATGAGCAGTTCTTC. Its protein is CASSQPGPYNEQFF.

The gene calls are TRBV7-3 and TRBJ2-6; no reliable D call. The germline gives CDR1 SGHTA, CDR2 FQGTGA. V lost 4 bases to trimming and J lost 0 bases, with 7 bases between them. The CDR3 contains 15 residues. CDR3: CASSSYISGANVLTF. DNA for the CDR3: TGTGCCAGCAGCTCCTACATCTCTGGGGCCAACGTCCTGACTTTC.

The J gene is TRBJ2-7, the V gene TRBV29-1; 8 positions agree with TRBD1. J gave up 5 bases and V 3 bases, and 6 bases lay outside the gene matches. Germline V gene data show CDR1 as SQVTM and CDR2 as ANQGSEA. This CDR3 is 13 amino acids long. CDR3 amino acids: CSVDQGAMDEQYF. Here the CDR3 DNA reads TGCAGCGTTGATCAGGGGGCGATGGACGAGCAGTACTTC.

This chain uses TRBV2 with TRBJ2-7; 7 positions match TRBD2. V lost 3 bases, J lost 2 bases, and 7 bases stayed unmatched. CDR3 size: 15 residues. CDR1 SNHLY and CDR2 FYNNEI come from the germline V gene. The CDR3 DNA follows: TGTGCCAGCAGTGATCCGGGAGGTAAACCCTACGAGCAGTACTTC. It is translated as CASSDPGGKPYEQYF.

This clone was found a few times. J is TRBJ1-2 and V is TRBV29-1; possible D gene TRBD1, 5 bases. The CDR3 spans 15 residues. Trimming removed 3 bases at V and 4 bases at J, with 18 bases between. Germline CDR1 reads SQVTM; CDR2 reads ANQGSEA. CDR3 region: CSVDAPTASGYGYTF. CDR3 sequence (DNA): TGCAGCGTTGACGCACCGACAGCCTCAGGCTATGGCTACACCTTC.